This T cell receptor (beta chain) was identified in a study of blood T cell repertoires in COVID-19. For the study at large: Samples taken during acute and convalescent COVID-19 were collected in the United States, Italy and Spain.

A single count supports this clone. Germline assignment: CDR1 SGHVS and CDR2 FNYEAQ. The CDR3 is 13 residues long. Deletions cut 4 bases from V and 5 bases from J, with 11 bases between. In the source study's methods: Nucleated cell number was recorded as an estimate derived from reference gene primer amplification. Clones were sequenced by immunoSEQ multiplex PCR, and TCRdb holds only the in-frame ones, with some missing. V and J calls and clone size come straight from that table; D and trimming were deduced from the DNA. The data contain 90,000 to 150,000 clones, approximately 80% of them singletons.

The material sequenced was peripheral blood. The TCR sequence derives from a man between 65 and 85 years old with acute or convalescent COVID-19. The chain combines TRBV7-6 with TRBJ2-5; D uncertain. This CDR3 reads CASSSLGRETQYF. CDR3 sequence (DNA): TGTGCCAGCAGCTCCCTAGGTCGGGAGACCCAGTACTTC.